The present entry profiles one T cell receptor (beta chain) with its context. No antigen is known for it. The source of the sample is a study of PD-L1 blockade in urothelial cancer. With 10 bases clipped from V and 2 bases from J, the junction kept 13 bases outside the gene matches. Germline assignment: CDR1 MNHNS and CDR2 SASEGT. There are 15 residues in the CDR3. Libraries were prepared by immunoSEQ multiplex PCR; TCRdb keeps only in-frame clonotypes and omits some of them. The sample comprises 30,000 to 40,000 clones, about four fifths of which are singletons, and about 3.5% rests with the top ten. Regarding the study as a whole: Greater 3-week expansion of tumor-associated blood clones was recorded for durable-benefit patients.

The clonotype was recovered from a man between 65 and 79 years old with urothelial cancer. The rearrangement uses TRBV6-1 and TRBJ1-2, with 7 nucleotides matching TRBD1. Sequenced here: PBMCs, sampled around atezolizumab (anti-PD-L1) treatment. CDR3 DNA: TGTGCCACCCGGGCCCCGGGGACAGCCAACTATGGCTACACCTTC. Translated: CATRAPGTANYGYTF.